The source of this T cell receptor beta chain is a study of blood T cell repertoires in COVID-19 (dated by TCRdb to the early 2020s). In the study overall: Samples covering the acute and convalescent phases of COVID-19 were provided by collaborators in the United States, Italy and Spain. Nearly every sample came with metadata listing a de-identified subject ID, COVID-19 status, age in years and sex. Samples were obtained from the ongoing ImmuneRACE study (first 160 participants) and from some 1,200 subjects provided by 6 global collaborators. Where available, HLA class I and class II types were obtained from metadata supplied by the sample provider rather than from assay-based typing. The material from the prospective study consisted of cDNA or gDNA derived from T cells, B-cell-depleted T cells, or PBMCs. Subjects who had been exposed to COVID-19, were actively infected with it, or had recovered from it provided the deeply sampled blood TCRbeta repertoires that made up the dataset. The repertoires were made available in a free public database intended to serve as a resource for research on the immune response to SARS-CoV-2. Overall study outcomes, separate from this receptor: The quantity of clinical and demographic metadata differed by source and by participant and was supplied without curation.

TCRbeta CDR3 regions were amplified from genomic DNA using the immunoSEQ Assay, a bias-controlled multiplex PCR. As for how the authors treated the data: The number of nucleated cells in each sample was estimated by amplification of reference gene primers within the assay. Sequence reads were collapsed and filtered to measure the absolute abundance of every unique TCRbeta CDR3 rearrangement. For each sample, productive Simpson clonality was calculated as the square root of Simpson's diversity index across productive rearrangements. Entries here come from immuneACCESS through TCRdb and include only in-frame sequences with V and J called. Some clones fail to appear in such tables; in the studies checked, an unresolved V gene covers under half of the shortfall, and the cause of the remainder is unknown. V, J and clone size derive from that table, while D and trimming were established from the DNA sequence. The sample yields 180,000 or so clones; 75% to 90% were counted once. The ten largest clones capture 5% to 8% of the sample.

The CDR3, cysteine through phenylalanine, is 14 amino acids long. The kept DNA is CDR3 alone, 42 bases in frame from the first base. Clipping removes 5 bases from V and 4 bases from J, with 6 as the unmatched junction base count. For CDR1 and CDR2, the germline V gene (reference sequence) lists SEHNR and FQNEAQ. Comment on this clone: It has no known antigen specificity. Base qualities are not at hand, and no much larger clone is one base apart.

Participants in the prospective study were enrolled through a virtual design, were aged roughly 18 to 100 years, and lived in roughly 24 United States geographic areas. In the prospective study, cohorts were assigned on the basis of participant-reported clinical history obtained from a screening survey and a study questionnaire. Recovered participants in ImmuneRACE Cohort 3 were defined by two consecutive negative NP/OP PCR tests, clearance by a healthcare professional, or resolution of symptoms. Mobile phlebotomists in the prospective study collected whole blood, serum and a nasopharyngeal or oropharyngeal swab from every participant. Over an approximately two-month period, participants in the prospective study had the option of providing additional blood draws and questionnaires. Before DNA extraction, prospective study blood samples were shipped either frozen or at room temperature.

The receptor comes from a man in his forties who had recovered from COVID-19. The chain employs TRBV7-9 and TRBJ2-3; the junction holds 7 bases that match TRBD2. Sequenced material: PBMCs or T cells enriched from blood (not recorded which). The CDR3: CASSATSRPDTQYF. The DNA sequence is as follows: TGTGCCAGCAGCGCGACTAGCCGCCCAGATACGCAGTATTTT. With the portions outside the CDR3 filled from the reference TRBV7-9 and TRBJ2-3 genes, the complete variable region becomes DTGVSQNPRHKITKRGQNVTFRCDPISEHNRLYWYRQTLGQGPEFLTYFQNEAQLEKSRLLSDRFSAERPKGSFSTLEIQRTEQGDSAMYLCASSATSRPDTQYFGPGTRLTVL.